The 19 T cell receptor beta chains reported below all come from one sample, sequenced in a study of Ad26.COV2.S vaccination and SARS-CoV-2 variants (dated by TCRdb to 2020 to 2023). The treatment or condition label corresponds to: around 19 received Ad26.COV2.S at low or high dose, single or two shots; several received placebo; per-sample allocation not given. For vaccine and placebo recipients, the sequenced repertoires came from samples collected on day 63 after the first injection. The library was produced with the immunoSEQ multiplex PCR assay. The immuneACCESS repertoire file appears here via TCRdb, limited to in-frame rearrangements. These files lack a portion of the clones; in checked studies, under half of the deficit traces to unresolved V genes, and the cause of the others is not known. The sample has some 320,000 clones on record, roughly 80% of them singletons. 2% to 2.5% of the sample belongs to the ten largest clones.

Specimen: peripheral blood, collected in a trial of Ad26.COV2.S vaccine versus placebo. Every receptor here comes from a person between 18 and 60 years old who received the Ad26.COV2.S COVID-19 vaccine or a placebo.

About this clone itself: The sample carries other DNA sequences with the same CDR3. CDR3 coding DNA: TGTGCCAGCAGTTTACGGAGGTCCGGGGAGCTGTTTTTT. It translates to CASSLRRSGELFF. This chain uses TRBV12-3 or TRBV12-4 with TRBJ2-2; tentatively, D is TRBD2 (5 bases). This CDR3 spans 13 amino acids. Trimming removed 2 bases from V and 6 bases from J, with 7 bases in between.

The chain couples TRBV5-4 to TRBJ1-5, with D unclear. CDR3 size: 9 residues. In germline, CDR1 is SGHNT, CDR2 YYREEE (reference sequence). CDR3 residues: CGLRQPQHF. DNA of the CDR3: TGTGGACTACGTCAGCCCCAGCATTTT. Full variable domain (remainder filled in from reference TRBV5-4 and TRBJ1-5): ETGVTQSPTHLIKTRGQQVTLRCSSQSGHNTVSWYQQALGQGPQFIFQYYREEENGRGNFPPRFSGLQFPNYSSELNVNALELDDSALYLCGLRQPQHFGDGTRLSIL.

The chain is built from TRBV5-1 and TRBJ2-1, with D perhaps matching TRBD1 (6 bases). The V and J ends lost 6 bases and 4 bases respectively, with 17 bases between them. The CDR3 contains 15 residues. Germline CDR1 is SGHRS and CDR2 is YFSETQ. The DNA for the CDR3 is TGCGCCAGCACCCTCTCGGGGACACGTTACAATGAGCAGTTCTTC. Its protein is CASTLSGTRYNEQFF.

V and J are TRBV7-9 and TRBJ1-6; TRBD1 matches 9 bases. With V trimmed by 4 bases and J by 6 bases, 4 bases remained unmatched. The CDR3 sequence is 15 residues long. Looked up from germline, CDR1 is SEHNR and CDR2 is FQNEAQ (reference sequence). CDR3 in amino acids: CASSSRDRANSPLHF. The CDR3 region has the DNA TGTGCCAGCAGCTCCCGGGACAGGGCTAATTCACCCCTCCACTTT.

The rearrangement links TRBV28 to TRBJ1-5; weak D call: TRBD1 (6 bases). Trimming removed 7 bases from V and 2 bases from J, with 15 bases in between. CDR1 and CDR2 from the germline V gene are MDHEN and SYDVKM. The length of the CDR3 is 15 residues. The CDR3, as DNA: TGTGCCAGCAAATCAAGGCCAGGGGGCAATCAGCCCCAGCATTTT. Its translation is CASKSRPGGNQPQHF.

The genes are TRBV7-2 and TRBJ1-1; 10 bases agree with TRBD1. This CDR3 region has 15 residues. V lost 5 bases to trimming and J lost 7 bases; unmatched junction nucleotides: 10. The germline V gene has CDR1 SGHTA and CDR2 FQGNSA. In DNA form, the CDR3 reads TGTGCCAGCAGCCACGACAGGGGGCGTTGGAATGAAGCTTTCTTT. Its protein product is CASSHDRGRWNEAFF.

The rearrangement uses TRBV28 and TRBJ2-3; D call uncertain. V dropped 1 base and J dropped 5 bases, with 16 bases sitting between them. The CDR3 is 16 amino acids. Germline V gives CDR1 MDHEN, CDR2 SYDVKM. The CDR3 is CASSLLYSSFEDTQYF. CDR3 nucleotides: TGTGCCAGCAGTTTATTGTATTCTTCCTTTGAAGATACGCAGTATTTT.

This chain connects TRBV11-2 to TRBJ1-1; no clear D gene. The CDR3 consists of 14 residues. CDR1 is SGHAT, CDR2 FQNNGV, per germline. Trimming took 0 bases from V and 6 from J, leaving 11 bases between them. CDR3 residues: CASSLEADYSEAFF. The DNA of the CDR3 is TGTGCCAGCAGCTTAGAGGCCGATTATTCTGAAGCTTTCTTT.

This clone is a singleton in its sample. The rearrangement joins TRBV29-1 to TRBJ2-3; D unclear. Germline V lookup: CDR1 SQVTM, CDR2 ANQGSEA. The CDR3 sequence is 12 residues long. V lost 2 bases to trimming and J lost 3 bases, with 6 bases between them. The CDR3 protein is CSVEKDTDTQYF. The CDR3, as DNA: TGCAGCGTTGAAAAGGATACAGATACGCAGTATTTT.

This clone appeared a few times. As DNA, the CDR3 is TGTGCCAGCTCACCCACACAGGGTGGGGACACCATATATTTT. As protein: CASSPTQGGDTIYF. This chain connects TRBV18 to TRBJ1-3, with D perhaps matching TRBD1 (6 bases). The ends were cut back, 3 bases at V and 8 bases at J, with 14 bases in the middle. Germline CDR1 and CDR2: KGHSH and LQKENI. The CDR3 is 14 amino acids.

The chain joins TRBV18 to TRBJ2-1; D not certain. The CDR3 extends over 12 amino acids. The V gene lost 0 bases and the J gene lost 9 bases, with 6 bases spanning the gap. Germline CDR1 and CDR2: KGHSH and LQKENI. The CDR3 loop is CASSPPHPEQFF. CDR3 bases: TGTGCCAGCTCACCACCCCACCCTGAGCAGTTCTTC. The full variable domain, with the rest looked up from reference TRBV18 and TRBJ2-1, is NAGVMQNPRHLVRRRGQEARLRCSPMKGHSHVYWYRQLPEEGLKFMVYLQKENIIDESGMPKERFSAEFPKEGPSILRIQQVVRGDSAAYFCASSPPHPEQFFGPGTRLTVL.

The V and J genes are TRBV29-1 and TRBJ1-2; 10 nucleotides agree with TRBD1. Trimming took 4 bases from V and 10 from J; bases not matched to a gene: 30. The germline V gene has CDR1 SQVTM and CDR2 ANQGSEA. CDR3 size: 20 residues. The CDR3 sequence: CSVAGSGETLWGQGKRVYTF. The CDR3 nucleotides are TGCAGCGTTGCCGGATCAGGGGAAACATTGTGGGGACAGGGGAAGAGGGTCTACACCTTC.

The V call is TRBV5-1, the J call TRBJ2-2; 8 nucleotides agree with TRBD1. Germline lookup yields CDR1 SGHRS and CDR2 YFSETQ. The V segment lost 0 bases and the J segment 5 bases; nucleotides outside the gene matches: 6. This CDR3 comprises 16 residues. CDR3 region: CASSLAVTGGTGELFF. The CDR3 bases are TGCGCCAGCAGCTTGGCCGTAACAGGGGGTACCGGGGAGCTGTTTTTT.

This clone appeared a single time. The rearrangement uses TRBV18 and TRBJ1-2; D remains unclear. The ends were cut back, 4 bases at V and 8 bases at J, with 17 bases in the middle. The CDR3 extends over 14 amino acids. Germline CDR1 reads KGHSH; CDR2 reads LQKENI. CDR3 region: CASSLDDGSTGYTF. CDR3 in DNA: TGTGCCAGCTCACTCGACGACGGCTCTACAGGCTACACCTTC.

J is TRBJ2-5 and V is TRBV25-1; 8 positions agree with TRBD1. Germline CDR1 MGHDK, CDR2 SYGVNS. Germline trimming cut 5 bases from V and 5 bases from J; bases unmatched to any gene: 10. CDR3 size: 15 residues. The CDR3 DNA reads as TGTGCCAGCAGTTCACCGGGACAGGCCTGGGAGACCCAGTACTTC. It translates to CASSSPGQAWETQYF.

This rearrangement joins TRBV30 to TRBJ1-1; perhaps TRBD1 as D (6 bases). CDR1 and CDR2 (germline): GTSNPN, SVGIG (reference sequence). The V end lost 2 bases, the J end lost 0 bases, and 10 bases lay between the germline ends. The CDR3 contains 14 residues. CDR3 residues: CAWSRGQLNTEAFF. The CDR3 coding sequence is TGTGCCTGGAGTCGAGGACAGCTGAACACTGAAGCTTTCTTT.

This clone was counted once. This chain uses TRBV28 with TRBJ2-3; a possible D gene is TRBD2 (6 bases). With 10 bases removed from V and 2 bases from J, the gap between germline ends came to 13 bases. Germline V gives CDR1 MDHEN, CDR2 SYDVKM. The CDR3 spans 13 residues. Here the CDR3 DNA reads TGTGCCATCTCGGGGGTCTACACAGATACGCAGTATTTT. Its translation: CAISGVYTDTQYF.

J is TRBJ2-3 and V is TRBV2; TRBD2 agrees at 11 bases. CDR1 is SNHLY and CDR2 is FYNNEI in the germline V gene. The CDR3 spans 15 residues. V lost 7 bases, J lost 5 bases, and 8 bases stayed unmatched. In DNA form, the CDR3 reads TGTGCCAGCACCCGTAGCGGGGGGGCGGGAGATACGCAGTATTTT. Translating gives CASTRSGGAGDTQYF.

This clone was seen a handful of times. V is TRBV5-1 and J is TRBJ2-3; the match to TRBD2 covers 7 bases. CDR1 is SGHRS and CDR2 is YFSETQ in the germline V gene. V dropped 0 bases and J dropped 0; count of bases not matched to a gene: 4. This CDR3 has 16 amino acids. The CDR3 spells CASSLGGGFSTDTQYF. In DNA form, the CDR3 reads TGCGCCAGCAGCTTGGGCGGGGGATTTAGCACAGATACGCAGTATTTT.